The next 26 T cell receptor beta chains were all read from a single sample in a study of post-analysis software for immune sequencing data (dated by TCRdb to about 2015). Findings and caveats that apply to the study as a whole: Significantly higher frequencies in patients than in controls were found for about five TRBV segments, including TRBV5-6, TRBV5-1 and TRBV20-1.

Receptor amplification or capture employed PCR. The data were produced on an Illumina HiSeq 2500. Unique molecular identifiers were incorporated into TCR beta cDNA libraries to reduce PCR and sequencing biases. The public reads were run again by TCRdb, first through fastp at Q25 and then through MiXCR, and only productive beta chains were kept. Under each unique CDR3 protein, matching rows form one entry showing the most common genes and DNA. The sample records a few hundred thousand distinct CDR3 sequences, over 30% of which are singletons. The top ten clonotypes cover 7.5% to 8.5% of the sample. Antigen specificity for these receptors is unknown. The sequenced sample consisted of blood. Source of these receptors: a girl aged 2 to 10 with multiple sclerosis.

This clonotype was recorded many times. The chain links TRBV4-1 to TRBJ1-6; 7 bases line up with TRBD1. The CDR3 is made up of 16 amino acids. With V trimmed by 2 bases and J by 7 bases, 8 bases remained unmatched. The germline V gene has CDR1 MGHRA and CDR2 YSYEKL. The CDR3 bases are TGCGCCAGCAGCCAACTACAGGGGATGGGAAATTCACCCCTCCACTTT. Amino acid sequence: CASSQLQGMGNSPLHF.

CDR3 DNA sequence: TGTGCCAGCAGCCAAGAAGGACTAGCGGGACTGTTTGAGCAGTTCTTC. Translating it yields CASSQEGLAGLFEQFF. The V and J genes are TRBV14 and TRBJ2-1; 12 bases fit TRBD2. Germline V gene lookup returns CDR1 SGHDN and CDR2 FVKESK. The CDR3 sequence is 16 residues long. After removal of 0 bases from V and 9 bases from J, the junction contained 6 bases not matched to a gene.

This sequence joins TRBV6-6 and TRBJ2-1, with D perhaps matching TRBD1 (6 bases). The DNA end lines up better with TRBJ2-7; the J call may be wrong. The V gene's germline CDR1 is MNHNY and CDR2 SVGAGI (reference sequence). CDR3 length equals 16 residues. The CDR3 DNA reads as TGTGCCAGCAGTTACTCTCTTGGGACACATACCTACGAGCAGTACTTC. Translating it yields CASSYSLGTHTYEQYF.

The chain carries TRBV12-3 or TRBV12-4 and TRBJ2-1; D remains ambiguous. V lost 6 bases and J 0 bases, leaving 12 bases between the germline ends. This CDR3 region has 15 residues. The CDR3, as DNA: TGTGCCAGCAGCCGACCAGTTGGCTCCTACAATGAGCAGTTCTTC. It translates to CASSRPVGSYNEQFF.

The V and J genes are TRBV29-1 and TRBJ1-2; no definite D call. The CDR3 contains 14 residues. Per germline, CDR1 SQVTM and CDR2 ANQGSEA. V dropped 4 bases and J dropped 4 bases, with 16 bases sitting between them. The CDR3 nucleotides are TGCAGCGTTGGAGGGCGGGATTCCGGCTATGGCTACACCTTC. Translation gives CSVGGRDSGYGYTF. The variable domain in full, completed from reference TRBV29-1 and TRBJ1-2, reads SAVISQKPSRDICQRGTSLTIQCQVDSQVTMMFWYRQQPGQSLTLIATANQGSEATYESGFVIDKFPISRPNLTFSTLTVSNMSPEDSSIYLCSVGGRDSGYGYTFGSGTRLTVV.

This clonotype was observed a few times. This chain connects TRBV6-2 or TRBV6-3 to TRBJ2-7, with 12 positions matching TRBD2. CDR1 is MNHEY and CDR2 is SVGEGT in the germline V gene. V trimming: 5 bases; J trimming: 6 bases; junction bases outside the gene matches: 5. The CDR3 spans 14 residues. In DNA form, the CDR3 reads TGTGCCAGCAGTCCACTAGCGGGAGGACTCGAGCAGTACTTC. Amino acids: CASSPLAGGLEQYF.

This clonotype was observed a few times. The CDR3: CSVAGQGDYGYTF. CDR3 DNA: TGCAGCGTCGCGGGACAGGGGGACTATGGCTACACCTTC. The chain recombines TRBV29-1 with TRBJ1-2; 11 bases are a match to TRBD1. With V trimmed by 6 bases and J by 3 bases, 3 bases remained unmatched. The CDR3 has 13 amino acids. Germline assignment: CDR1 SQVTM and CDR2 ANQGSEA.

The chain is built from TRBV20-1 and TRBJ2-1, with 7 bases aligning to TRBD2. Trimming cost V 3 bases and J 3 bases; bases outside gene matches: 5. The germline V gene encodes CDR1 DFQATT and CDR2 SNEGSKA (reference sequence). The CDR3 runs to 14 residues. The CDR3 is CSASREEIYNEQFF. CDR3 in DNA: TGCAGTGCTAGCCGGGAGGAAATCTACAATGAGCAGTTCTTC.

The chain joins TRBV10-3 to TRBJ2-5; D could derive from TRBD1 or TRBD2 (6 bases each). The length of the CDR3 is 13 residues. Germline V CDR1 and CDR2: ENHRY, SYGVKD. V was shortened by 4 bases and J by 1 base, with 7 bases between the two germline ends. The CDR3 sequence is CAISAGAQETQYF. In DNA form, the CDR3 reads TGTGCCATCAGTGCGGGGGCCCAAGAGACCCAGTACTTC.

The V gene is TRBV20-1, the J gene TRBJ2-1; 7 bases are a match to TRBD1. The trim removed 7 bases at V and 8 bases at J, leaving 11 bases unmatched. Germline loops: CDR1 DFQATT, CDR2 SNEGSKA (reference sequence). The CDR3 spans 13 residues. CDR3 protein: CSVWDSTGDEQFF. CDR3 nucleotides: TGCAGTGTCTGGGACAGCACTGGGGATGAGCAGTTCTTC.

The chain employs TRBV6-5 and TRBJ2-3; D possibly uses TRBD1 or TRBD2 (5 bases each). The CDR3 has 15 residues. Germline CDR1 MNHEY, CDR2 SVGAGI. The ends were cut back, 0 bases at V and 1 base at J, with 8 bases in the middle. CDR3 in amino acids: CASSYSRGRTDTQYF. The CDR3, as DNA: TGTGCCAGCAGTTACTCACGGGGCCGCACAGATACGCAGTATTTT.

The chain uses TRBV30 and TRBJ1-5; D is undetermined. Between the trimmed V and J ends, which lost 0 bases and 1 base, there was a span of 7 bases. CDR1 and CDR2 from the germline V gene are GTSNPN and SVGIG (reference sequence). This CDR3 is built from 14 residues. The CDR3 reads CAWSVQQSNQPQHF. The CDR3 nucleotides read TGTGCCTGGAGTGTTCAACAGAGCAATCAGCCCCAGCATTTT.

The CDR3 DNA sequence: TGTGCCAGCAGTTACGGGGCGGACCTCTACGAGCAGTACTTC. This sequence encodes CASSYGADLYEQYF. This rearrangement joins TRBV6-5 to TRBJ2-7, with a tentative D call TRBD1 (5 bases). The CDR3 contains 14 residues. Trimming stripped 2 bases from V and 3 bases from J, with 11 bases between. Germline V gene data show CDR1 as MNHEY and CDR2 as SVGAGI.

J is TRBJ2-5 and V is TRBV5-1; 10 bases line up with TRBD1. The V gene end was trimmed by 0 bases and the J gene end by 4 bases; junction bases not matched to a gene: 3. CDR1 is SGHRS and CDR2 is YFSETQ in the germline V gene. This CDR3 has 15 amino acids. CDR3 amino acids: CASSLDRTGGETQYF. CDR3 nucleotide sequence: TGCGCCAGCAGCTTGGACCGGACAGGGGGAGAGACCCAGTACTTC. The whole variable domain, filled in from reference TRBV5-1 and TRBJ2-5, reads KAGVTQTPRYLIKTRGQQVTLSCSPISGHRSVSWYQQTPGQGLQFLFEYFSETQRNKGNFPGRFSGRQFSNSRSEMNVSTLELGDSALYLCASSLDRTGGETQYFGPGTRLLVL.

Only a few counts were recorded for this clonotype. The V and J genes are TRBV4-3 and TRBJ2-7; D gene uncertain. Germline V lookup: CDR1 LGHNA, CDR2 YSLEER. The CDR3 consists of 13 residues. Trimming removed 4 bases at V and 3 bases at J, with 10 bases between. The CDR3 sequence is CASSPYLGYEQYF. As DNA, the CDR3 is TGCGCCAGCAGCCCTTACCTGGGCTACGAGCAGTACTTC.

Ten or more counts support this clonotype. CDR3 in DNA: TGTGCCAGCAGTCGTCCCTCTCAGGGAAATGACTACACCTTC. This encodes CASSRPSQGNDYTF. The chain is built from TRBV28 and TRBJ1-2, with D possibly matching TRBD1 (5 bases). Germline CDR1 is MDHEN and CDR2 is SYDVKM. The germline V and J ends were trimmed by 5 bases and 10 bases, with 20 bases remaining between them. This CDR3 has 14 residues.

This chain uses TRBV9 with TRBJ1-1, with D perhaps TRBD1 (5 bases). Trimming took off 4 bases at V and 3 bases at J, with 22 bases between the two ends. This CDR3 has 17 amino acids. In germline, CDR1 is SGDLS, CDR2 YYNGEE. DNA for the CDR3: TGTGCCAGCAGCCCCCGAGGAGGGACCCTACTCGACACTGAAGCTTTCTTT. This sequence encodes CASSPRGGTLLDTEAFF. The full variable domain, its missing parts supplied by reference TRBV9 and TRBJ1-1, is DSGVTQTPKHLITATGQRVTLRCSPRSGDLSVYWYQQSLDQGLQFLIQYYNGEERAKGNILERFSAQQFPDLHSELNLSSLELGDSALYFCASSPRGGTLLDTEAFFGQGTRLTVV.

This clonotype was seen repeatedly, ten times or more. The rearrangement joins TRBV3-1 to TRBJ2-5; D is perhaps TRBD1 (8 bases). The CDR3 totals 15 residues. With 4 bases removed from V and 4 bases from J, the gap between germline ends came to 16 bases. CDR1 and CDR2 (germline): LGHDT, YNNKEL (reference sequence). The CDR3 spells CASSPNRGGGETQYF. DNA of the CDR3: TGTGCCAGCAGCCCTAACAGGGGGGGCGGAGAGACCCAGTACTTC.

This sequence joins TRBV4-3 and TRBJ2-1, with TRBD2 matching over 13 bases. The germline V gene encodes CDR1 LGHNA and CDR2 YSLEER. Unmatched junction bases numbered 6, after V lost 0 bases and J lost 4 bases. The CDR3 totals 18 residues. The CDR3: CASSQDLTGLAGYNEQFF. Written as DNA, the CDR3 is TGCGCCAGCAGCCAAGACCTTACGGGACTAGCGGGATACAATGAGCAGTTCTTC.

In its sample, this clonotype was seen many times. The rearrangement joins TRBV6-5 to TRBJ2-7, with 7 positions matching TRBD2. The V segment lost 5 bases and the J segment 6 bases; nucleotides outside the gene matches: 4. Germline V gene sequence: CDR1 MNHEY, CDR2 SVGAGI. CDR3 size: 12 residues. CDR3 amino acids: CASSTAGVEQYF. DNA for the CDR3: TGTGCCAGCAGTACCGCGGGGGTCGAGCAGTACTTC.

The CDR3 loop reads CATSDPGHLGGDTQYF. CDR3 in DNA: TGTGCCACCAGTGACCCGGGACACCTCGGGGGAGATACGCAGTATTTT. This sequence joins TRBV24-1 and TRBJ2-3; the D gene could be TRBD1 or TRBD2 (6 bases each). The CDR3 extends over 16 amino acids. From germline, CDR1 is KGHDR and CDR2 SFDVKD. Trimming took off 4 bases at V and 5 bases at J, with 18 bases between the two ends.

The chain uses TRBV10-3 and TRBJ2-3; no clear D. Germline V gives CDR1 ENHRY, CDR2 SYGVKD. The CDR3 contains 12 residues. The V end lost 3 bases, the J end lost 5 bases, and 6 bases lay between the germline ends. The CDR3 DNA is TGTGCCATCAGTGATTTAGGAGATACGCAGTATTTT. Translation gives CAISDLGDTQYF.

The chain employs TRBV27 and TRBJ1-2; 7 bases agree with TRBD1. V shed 8 bases, J shed 4 bases, and the junction held 4 bases outside the gene matches. CDR3 length equals 12 residues. The germline V gene encodes CDR1 MNHEY and CDR2 SMNVEV (reference sequence). Written as DNA, the CDR3 is TGTGCCAGCTCGACAGGGCCCTATGGCTACACCTTC. This gives the protein CASSTGPYGYTF.

The chain has TRBV7-9 and TRBJ1-1; unclear D gene. Germline V gives CDR1 SEHNR, CDR2 FQNEAQ (reference sequence). The CDR3 length is 15 residues. With 0 bases removed from V and 1 base from J, the gap between germline ends came to 9 bases. CDR3 DNA sequence: TGTGCCAGCAGCTTAGCGGCAGGAACGAACACTGAAGCTTTCTTT. This gives the protein CASSLAAGTNTEAFF.

The rearrangement joins TRBV6-5 to TRBJ1-6; D is perhaps TRBD1 (6 bases). The CDR3 sequence is 13 residues long. Germline V gene sequence: CDR1 MNHEY, CDR2 SVGAGI. V lost 2 bases to trimming and J lost 14 bases, with 13 bases between them. CDR3 bases: TGTGCCAGCAGTTACCCCAGGGGAGTAACCCTCCACTTT. This translates into CASSYPRGVTLHF.

The V gene is TRBV20-1, the J gene TRBJ1-1; 8 bases are a match to TRBD1. Trimming cost V 1 base and J 10 bases; bases outside gene matches: 11. This CDR3 spans 14 amino acids. In germline, CDR1 is DFQATT, CDR2 SNEGSKA (reference sequence). The CDR3 spells CSARGQGTKRLAFF. CDR3 nucleotides: TGCAGTGCTAGAGGACAGGGGACAAAGAGGTTAGCTTTCTTT.